This entry lists 21 T cell receptor beta chains sequenced from one sample in a study of T cells in Graves' hyperthyroidism and ophthalmopathy. Regions amplified from RNA transcripts were the TCR beta CDR3 regions. A set of HTBI primers served as the primers for a first-round RT-PCR of the TCR CDR3. TCRdb processed the multiplex PCR reads anew with MiXCR; each CDR3 protein has one entry. Altogether roughly 660,000 distinct CDR3 sequences are present, roughly 17% being singletons, with the ten largest covering roughly a sixth. The sequenced material came from blood. These receptors all stem from a man over 45 with Graves' hyperthyroidism.

This clonotype was picked up many times. The rearrangement links TRBV7-2 to TRBJ2-1; 10 nucleotides match TRBD2. This CDR3 comprises 17 residues. Losses at the gene ends were 3 bases for V and 6 bases for J; bases not matched to a gene: 11. CDR1 and CDR2 (germline): SGHTA, FQGNSA. This chain's CDR3 is CASSFSGRIGVGNEQFF. The CDR3, as DNA: TGTGCCAGCAGCTTTAGCGGGAGGATAGGAGTGGGCAATGAGCAGTTCTTC.

Many counts were recorded for this clonotype. The V and J genes are TRBV5-1 and TRBJ2-3; 9 bases fit TRBD2. The J segment lost 10 bases and the V segment lost 2 bases, leaving 17 bases of the junction unmatched. The CDR3 is made up of 17 amino acids. Germline assignment: CDR1 SGHRS and CDR2 YFSETQ. CDR3: CASSFPRLAVRQRAQYF. The CDR3 coding sequence is TGCGCCAGCAGCTTCCCCAGACTAGCGGTACGCCAAAGGGCGCAGTATTTT.

At least ten counts were recorded for this clonotype. The V and J genes are TRBV28 and TRBJ1-4; maybe TRBD1 (6 bases). In germline, CDR1 is MDHEN, CDR2 SYDVKM. The CDR3 length is 15 residues. V was trimmed by 8 bases and J by 0 bases, leaving 13 bases between them. The CDR3 loop is CASGGAAATNEKLFF. The CDR3 DNA follows: TGTGCCAGCGGGGGGGCAGCCGCAACTAATGAAAAACTGTTTTTT.

This clonotype appeared a few times. The V and J genes are TRBV19 and TRBJ2-1; TRBD1 agrees at 7 bases. Germline lookup yields CDR1 LNHDA and CDR2 SQIVND (reference sequence). V lost 2 bases, J lost 4 bases, and 5 bases stayed unmatched. The CDR3 length is 15 residues. The CDR3 DNA follows: TGTGCCAGTAGTATACGACAGGGATTGTACAATGAGCAGTTCTTC. Its translation: CASSIRQGLYNEQFF.

V usage is TRBV7-9 and J usage is TRBJ2-6, with 9 bases lining up with TRBD1. CDR3 size: 18 residues. Germline CDR1 and CDR2: SEHNR and FQNEAQ (reference sequence). Trimming cost V 10 bases and J 4 bases; bases outside gene matches: 17. The CDR3 DNA reads TGTGCCATTAACCCGGAGGGACAGGGCTTCTCAGGGGCCAACGTCCTGACTTTC. Translation gives CAINPEGQGFSGANVLTF.

This clonotype was seen more than once but under ten times. This chain joins TRBV7-2 and TRBJ2-1, with 10 bases matching TRBD2. The CDR3 sequence is 15 residues long. Germline V gene lookup returns CDR1 SGHTA and CDR2 FQGNSA. The ends lost 5 bases at V and 2 bases at J; junction bases unmatched: 3. The CDR3 loop is CASSQAGGPYNEQFF. DNA for the CDR3: TGTGCCAGCAGCCAAGCGGGAGGGCCCTACAATGAGCAGTTCTTC.

The chain carries TRBV5-1 and TRBJ2-3; 13 positions match TRBD2. The CDR3 extends over 19 amino acids. Losses at the gene ends were 4 bases for V and 4 bases for J; bases not matched to a gene: 15. Per germline, CDR1 SGHRS and CDR2 YFSETQ. CDR3 bases: TGCGCCAGCAGCCTACGGACTAGCGGGAGTAGATTCCAAGCAGATACGCAGTATTTT. Protein sequence: CASSLRTSGSRFQADTQYF.

The chain employs TRBV19 and TRBJ2-7; maybe TRBD2 (6 bases). This CDR3 region has 16 residues. V lost 5 bases, J lost 0 bases, and 17 bases lay in between. Germline V lookup: CDR1 LNHDA, CDR2 SQIVND (reference sequence). This CDR3 is CASSYGTGGGSYEQYF. The CDR3 DNA reads as TGTGCCAGTAGTTACGGGACCGGGGGAGGCTCCTACGAGCAGTACTTC.

This clonotype was picked up many times. The chain is built from TRBV2 and TRBJ2-1; tentative D call: TRBD2 (6 bases). CDR3 length: 12 residues. The germline V gene encodes CDR1 SNHLY and CDR2 FYNNEI. Between the trimmed V and J ends, which lost 4 bases and 10 bases, there was a span of 11 bases. The CDR3 region is CASSGRLAEQFF. CDR3 DNA sequence: TGTGCCAGCAGTGGTAGGCTAGCGGAGCAGTTCTTC.

There are many counts of this clonotype. The chain combines TRBV12-3 or TRBV12-4 with TRBJ1-5; 10 bases are shared with TRBD1. Trimming took 5 bases from V and 4 from J; bases not matched to a gene: 8. This CDR3 is built from 16 residues. In DNA, the CDR3 is TGTGCCAGCAGTCACCCGGGACAGGGGACTAATCAGCCCCAGCATTTT. This codes for CASSHPGQGTNQPQHF.

This clonotype has ten or more counts. The V gene is TRBV2, the J gene TRBJ1-1; tentative D call: TRBD1 (6 bases). The CDR3 spans 14 residues. CDR1 SNHLY and CDR2 FYNNEI come from the germline V gene. V was clipped by 11 bases and J by 1 base, with 17 bases between them. The chain's CDR3 is CAASRGTGNTEAFF. CDR3 DNA sequence: TGTGCCGCGAGTAGGGGGACCGGGAACACTGAAGCTTTCTTT.

The chain carries TRBV12-3 or TRBV12-4 and TRBJ1-4, with unresolved D. Between the trimmed V and J ends, which lost 6 bases and 4 bases, there was a span of 15 bases. CDR3 length: 15 amino acids. Here the CDR3 DNA reads TGTGCCAGCAGCCAAGCTTCGACGGGTAATGAAAAACTGTTTTTT. It yields the protein CASSQASTGNEKLFF.

Many counts were recorded for this clonotype. The rearrangement uses TRBV5-1 and TRBJ2-3; D call uncertain. Germline V gives CDR1 SGHRS, CDR2 YFSETQ. CDR3 length: 14 amino acids. V gave up 3 bases and J gave up 6 bases, with 14 bases separating them. For the CDR3, the DNA is TGCGCCAGCAGCTCCACATCCCTGAGGGATACGCAGTATTTT. Translation gives CASSSTSLRDTQYF.

The rearrangement links TRBV19 to TRBJ1-5, with a weak D call TRBD1 (6 bases). Deletions cut 2 bases from V and 0 bases from J, with 11 bases between. CDR1 and CDR2 from the germline V gene are LNHDA and SQIVND (reference sequence). CDR3 length equals 16 residues. This chain's CDR3 is CASSIRQDYSNQPQHF. The CDR3 nucleotides are TGTGCCAGTAGTATACGACAGGACTATAGCAATCAGCCCCAGCATTTT.

This sequence joins TRBV27 and TRBJ1-1; 8 nucleotides match TRBD1. CDR3 length: 14 amino acids. In germline, CDR1 is MNHEY, CDR2 SMNVEV (reference sequence). V was pared by 6 bases and J by 4 bases, with 7 bases of the junction left unmatched. CDR3 sequence: CASSPTGDGTEAFF. The CDR3 DNA reads as TGTGCCAGCAGCCCGACAGGGGATGGCACTGAAGCTTTCTTT.

This chain uses TRBV7-9 with TRBJ1-1; TRBD1 matches at 7 bases. The CDR3 is 18 residues long. The germline gives CDR1 SEHNR, CDR2 FQNEAQ (reference sequence). V gave up 5 bases and J gave up 5 bases; unmatched junction bases: 20. The CDR3 region has the DNA TGTGCCAGCAGCCGAGGGGGGCCGGGACAGCTTTTGAGAACTGAAGCTTTCTTT. Translation: CASSRGGPGQLLRTEAFF.

This clonotype was observed many times. This chain links TRBV12-3 or TRBV12-4 with TRBJ2-1; 11 nucleotides align to TRBD2. The CDR3 runs to 14 residues. V dropped 5 bases and J dropped 5; count of bases not matched to a gene: 2. In nucleotides, the CDR3 is TGTGCCAGCAGTACTAGCGGGAGTGACAATGAGCAGTTCTTC. It encodes CASSTSGSDNEQFF.

Worth noting for this clonotype: Since the CDR3 does not end with the conserved phenylalanine or tryptophan, this likely comes from a read error. The rearrangement joins TRBV6-5 to TRBJ2-7, with 10 positions matching TRBD2. J gave up 0 bases and V 4 bases, and 3 bases lay outside the gene matches. Looked up from germline, CDR1 is MNHEY and CDR2 is SVGAGI. The CDR3 is 15 residues long. CDR3 sequence: CASSSLAGGSYEQYL. The CDR3 bases are TGTGCCAGCAGTTCGTTAGCGGGAGGCTCCTACGAGCAGTACCTC.

The chain recombines TRBV12-3 or TRBV12-4 with TRBJ1-5; D gene ambiguous. This CDR3 contains 16 residues. Trimming pared 6 bases from V and 0 bases from J, leaving 15 bases between. The chain's CDR3 is CASSHNAYSSNQPQHF. CDR3 DNA sequence: TGTGCCAGCAGCCACAACGCGTATTCTAGCAATCAGCCCCAGCATTTT.

This clonotype was seen many times. This chain connects TRBV24-1 to TRBJ1-5; no reliable D call. The CDR3 consists of 14 residues. Looked up from germline, CDR1 is KGHDR and CDR2 is SFDVKD. V was cut by 0 bases and J by 4 bases, with 6 bases left in between. CDR3 DNA sequence: TGTGCCACCAGTGATTTGGTGGAAAATCAGCCCCAGCATTTT. Encoded protein: CATSDLVENQPQHF.

This clonotype was found many times. The J gene is TRBJ2-1, the V gene TRBV9, with 11 bases fitting TRBD2. Germline V gene sequence: CDR1 SGDLS, CDR2 YYNGEE. After removal of 0 bases from V and 0 bases from J, the junction contained 5 bases not matched to a gene. CDR3 size: 18 residues. The CDR3, as DNA: TGTGCCAGCAGCGTAGATGGGACTAGCGGATACTCCTACAATGAGCAGTTCTTC. Residues: CASSVDGTSGYSYNEQFF.